The present T cell receptor beta chain was sequenced within a study of blood T cell repertoires in COVID-19. Looked up from germline, CDR1 is SGHTA and CDR2 is FQGNSA. The V gene lost 5 bases and the J gene lost 0 bases, with 10 bases spanning the gap. There are 14 residues in the CDR3. Measured with immunoSEQ multiplex PCR; TCRdb has only the in-frame clones, and not every one. The data show roughly 200,000 clones, around 90% seen once. The sequenced material came from peripheral blood. The sequence came from a man in his 60s with acute or convalescent COVID-19. The chain couples TRBV7-2 to TRBJ2-5; a weak D match, TRBD2 (5 bases). CDR3 sequence: CASSLRRNQETQYF. The CDR3 DNA follows: TGTGCCAGCAGCCTAAGGAGGAACCAAGAGACCCAGTACTTC.